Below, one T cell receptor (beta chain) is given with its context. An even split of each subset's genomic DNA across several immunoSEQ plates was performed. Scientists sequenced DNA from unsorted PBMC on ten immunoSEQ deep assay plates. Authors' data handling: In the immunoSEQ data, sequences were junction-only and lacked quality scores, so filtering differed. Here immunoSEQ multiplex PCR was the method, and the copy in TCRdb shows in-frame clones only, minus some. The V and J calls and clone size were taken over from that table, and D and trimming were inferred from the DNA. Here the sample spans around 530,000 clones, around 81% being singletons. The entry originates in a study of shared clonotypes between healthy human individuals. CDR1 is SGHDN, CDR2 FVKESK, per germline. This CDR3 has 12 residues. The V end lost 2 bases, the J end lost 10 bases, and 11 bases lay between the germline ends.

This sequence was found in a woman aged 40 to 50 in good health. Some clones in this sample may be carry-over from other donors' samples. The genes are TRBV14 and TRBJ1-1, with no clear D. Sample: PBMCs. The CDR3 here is CASSQSGGAAFF. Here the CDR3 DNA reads TGTGCCAGCAGCCAATCGGGAGGAGCAGCTTTCTTT.